This note documents a single TCR beta chain sequence. What it recognizes is unknown. The ends lost 3 bases at V and 2 bases at J; junction bases unmatched: 8. The germline V gene encodes CDR1 ENHRY and CDR2 SYGVKD. The CDR3 contains 18 residues. CD45RO+ cells plus CCR7-negative CD45RA+ TemRA cells formed CD8 memory. Deep was the level used in running the assay. Profiling relied on immunoSEQ multiplex PCR, and the TCRdb table lists in-frame clones only, not all of them. The profile shows roughly 400,000 clones, roughly 96% of them singletons. The data were taken from a study of shared clonotypes between healthy human individuals. Findings and caveats of the study: On the whole, naive subsets had larger estimated richness than memory subsets had. The study drew on few donors, limiting represented genetic and exposure-history diversity.

This chain links TRBV10-3 with TRBJ2-7, with TRBD2 matching 15 bases. This sequence originates from a man under 40 in good health. Material for sequencing was memory CD8+ T cells sorted from blood. Subset noted: CD45RO+ cells pooled with CCR7-negative TemRA cells. CDR3 bases: TGTGCCATCAGTGAAGTAGGGACTAGCGGGAGGTGGACCTACGAGCAGTACTTC. Residues: CAISEVGTSGRWTYEQYF.